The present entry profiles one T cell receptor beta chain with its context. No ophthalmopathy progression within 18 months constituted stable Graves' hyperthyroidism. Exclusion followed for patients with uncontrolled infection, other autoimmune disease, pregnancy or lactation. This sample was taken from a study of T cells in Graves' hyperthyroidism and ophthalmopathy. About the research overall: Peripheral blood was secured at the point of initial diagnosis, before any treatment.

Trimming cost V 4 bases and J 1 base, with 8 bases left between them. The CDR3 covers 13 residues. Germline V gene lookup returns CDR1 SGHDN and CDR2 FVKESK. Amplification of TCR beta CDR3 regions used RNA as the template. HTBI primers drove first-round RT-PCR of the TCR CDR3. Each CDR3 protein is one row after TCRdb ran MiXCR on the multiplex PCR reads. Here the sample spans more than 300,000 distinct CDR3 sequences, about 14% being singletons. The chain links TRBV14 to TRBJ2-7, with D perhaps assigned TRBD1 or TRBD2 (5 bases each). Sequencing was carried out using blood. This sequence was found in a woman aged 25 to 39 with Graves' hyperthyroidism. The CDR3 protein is CASSRWGSYEQYF. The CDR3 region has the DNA TGTGCCAGCAGCCGGTGGGGGTCCTACGAGCAGTACTTC.